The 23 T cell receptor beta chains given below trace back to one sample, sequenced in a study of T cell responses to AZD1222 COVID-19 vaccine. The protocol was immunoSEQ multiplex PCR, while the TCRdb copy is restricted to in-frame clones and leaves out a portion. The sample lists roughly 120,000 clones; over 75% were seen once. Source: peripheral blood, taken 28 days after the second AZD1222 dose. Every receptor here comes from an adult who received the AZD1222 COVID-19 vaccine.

The CDR3 region is CASSPGGLGADTQYF. In DNA, the CDR3 is TGTGCCAGCAGTCCCGGGGGACTAGGGGCAGATACGCAGTATTTT. This sequence joins TRBV6-5 and TRBJ2-3, with TRBD2 matching 8 bases. The germline V gene has CDR1 MNHEY and CDR2 SVGAGI. Losses at the gene ends were 5 bases for V and 4 bases for J; bases not matched to a gene: 8. The CDR3 is 15 amino acids.

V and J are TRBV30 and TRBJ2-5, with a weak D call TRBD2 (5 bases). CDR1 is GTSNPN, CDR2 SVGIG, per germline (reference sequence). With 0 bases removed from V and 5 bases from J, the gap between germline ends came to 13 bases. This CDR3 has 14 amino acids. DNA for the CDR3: TGTGCCTGGAGTGTACGAGGGCTGTATGAGACCCAGTACTTC. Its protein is CAWSVRGLYETQYF.

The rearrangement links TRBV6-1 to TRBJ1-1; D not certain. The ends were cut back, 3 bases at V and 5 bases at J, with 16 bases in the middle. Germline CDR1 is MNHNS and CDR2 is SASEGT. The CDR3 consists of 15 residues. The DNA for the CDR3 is TGTGCCAGCAGTGAGAAGCTTGAGGGAGGTACTGAAGCTTTCTTT. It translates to CASSEKLEGGTEAFF.

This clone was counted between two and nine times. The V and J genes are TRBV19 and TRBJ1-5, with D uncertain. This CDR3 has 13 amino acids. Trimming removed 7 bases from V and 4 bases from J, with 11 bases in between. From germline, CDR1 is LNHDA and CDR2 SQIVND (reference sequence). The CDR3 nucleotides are TGTGCCAGTAACATAGGCATTAATCAGCCCCAGCATTTT. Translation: CASNIGINQPQHF.

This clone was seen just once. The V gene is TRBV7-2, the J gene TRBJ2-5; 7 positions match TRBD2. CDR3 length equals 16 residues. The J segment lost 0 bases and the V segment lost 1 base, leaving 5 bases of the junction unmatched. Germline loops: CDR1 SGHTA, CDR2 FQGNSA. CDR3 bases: TGTGCCAGCAGCTTAGGGAGCGGGGAGTACCAAGAGACCCAGTACTTC. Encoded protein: CASSLGSGEYQETQYF.

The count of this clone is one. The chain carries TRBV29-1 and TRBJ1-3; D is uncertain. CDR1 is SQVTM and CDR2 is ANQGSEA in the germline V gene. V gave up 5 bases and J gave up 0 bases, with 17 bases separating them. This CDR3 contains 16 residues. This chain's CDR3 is CSVYGLGYDSGNTIYF. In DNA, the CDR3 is TGCAGCGTTTACGGGTTAGGATATGACTCTGGAAACACCATATATTTT.

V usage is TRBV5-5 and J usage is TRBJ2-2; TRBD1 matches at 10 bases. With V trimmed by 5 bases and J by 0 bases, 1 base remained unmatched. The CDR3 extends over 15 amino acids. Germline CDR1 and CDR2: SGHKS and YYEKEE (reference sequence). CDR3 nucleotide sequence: TGTGCCAGCAGGACAGGGGGCTCGAACACCGGGGAGCTGTTTTTT. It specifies CASRTGGSNTGELFF.

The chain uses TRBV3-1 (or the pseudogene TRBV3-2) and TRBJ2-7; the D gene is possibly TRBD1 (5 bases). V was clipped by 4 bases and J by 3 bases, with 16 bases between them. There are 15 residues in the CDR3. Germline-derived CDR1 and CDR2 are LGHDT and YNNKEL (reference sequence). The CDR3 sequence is CASSPRDSTNYEQYF. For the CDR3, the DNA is TGTGCCAGCAGCCCTCGAGACAGCACGAACTACGAGCAGTACTTC.

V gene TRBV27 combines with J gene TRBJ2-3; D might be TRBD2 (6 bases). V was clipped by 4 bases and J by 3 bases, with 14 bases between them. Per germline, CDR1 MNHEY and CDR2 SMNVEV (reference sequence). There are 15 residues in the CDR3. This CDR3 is CASSYPLGGTDTQYF. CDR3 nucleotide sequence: TGTGCCAGCAGTTATCCCTTGGGGGGAACAGATACGCAGTATTTT.

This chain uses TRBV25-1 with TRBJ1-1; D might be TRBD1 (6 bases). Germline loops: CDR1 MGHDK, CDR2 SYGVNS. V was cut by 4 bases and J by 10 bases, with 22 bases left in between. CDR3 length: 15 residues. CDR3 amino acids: CASSAGGQRGYRAFF. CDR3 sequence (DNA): TGTGCCAGCAGTGCTGGGGGCCAGAGGGGCTATAGAGCTTTCTTT. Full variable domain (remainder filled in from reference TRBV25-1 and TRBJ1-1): EADIYQTPRYLVIGTGKKITLECSQTMGHDKMYWYQQDPGMELHLIHYSYGVNSTEKGDLSSESTVSRIRTEHFPLTLESARPSHTSQYLCASSAGGQRGYRAFFGQGTRLTVV.

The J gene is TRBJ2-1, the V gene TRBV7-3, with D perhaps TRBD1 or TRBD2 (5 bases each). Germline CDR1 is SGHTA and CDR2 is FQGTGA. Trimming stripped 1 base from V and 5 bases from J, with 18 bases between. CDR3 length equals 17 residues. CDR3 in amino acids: CASSLMPGPQLDNEQFF. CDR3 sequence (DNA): TGTGCCAGCAGCTTAATGCCGGGACCCCAACTCGACAATGAGCAGTTCTTC.

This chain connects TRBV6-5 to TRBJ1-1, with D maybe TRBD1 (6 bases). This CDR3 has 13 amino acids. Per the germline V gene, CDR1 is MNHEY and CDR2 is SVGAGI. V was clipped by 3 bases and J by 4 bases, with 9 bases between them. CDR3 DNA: TGTGCCAGCAGTTATTACAGGGCCACTGAAGCTTTCTTT. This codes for CASSYYRATEAFF.

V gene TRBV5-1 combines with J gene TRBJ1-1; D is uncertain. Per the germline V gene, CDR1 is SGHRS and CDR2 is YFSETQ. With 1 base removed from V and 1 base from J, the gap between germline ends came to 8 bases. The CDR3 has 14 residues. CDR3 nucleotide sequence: TGCGCCAGCAGCTTGAAGGGTGAGAACACTGAAGCTTTCTTT. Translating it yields CASSLKGENTEAFF.

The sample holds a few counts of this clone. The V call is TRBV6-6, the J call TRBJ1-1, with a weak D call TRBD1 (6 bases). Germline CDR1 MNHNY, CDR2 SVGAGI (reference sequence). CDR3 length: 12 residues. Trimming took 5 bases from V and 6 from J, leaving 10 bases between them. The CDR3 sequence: CASSSRTAEAFF. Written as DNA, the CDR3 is TGTGCCAGCAGTAGTCGGACAGCTGAAGCTTTCTTT.

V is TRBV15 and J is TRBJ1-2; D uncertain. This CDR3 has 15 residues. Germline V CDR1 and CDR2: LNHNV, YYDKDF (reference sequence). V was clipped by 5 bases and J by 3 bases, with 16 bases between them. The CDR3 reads CATSPQRQADYGYTF. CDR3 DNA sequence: TGTGCCACCAGCCCCCAACGTCAGGCTGACTATGGCTACACCTTC. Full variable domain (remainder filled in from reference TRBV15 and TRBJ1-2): DAMVIQNPRYQVTQFGKPVTLSCSQTLNHNVMYWYQQKSSQAPKLLFHYYDKDFNNEADTPDNFQSRRPNTSFCFLDIRSPGLGDTAMYLCATSPQRQADYGYTFGSGTRLTVV.

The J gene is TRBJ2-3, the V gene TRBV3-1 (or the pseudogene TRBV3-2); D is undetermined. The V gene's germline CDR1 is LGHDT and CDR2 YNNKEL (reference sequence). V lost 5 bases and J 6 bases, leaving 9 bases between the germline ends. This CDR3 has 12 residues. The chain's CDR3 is CASSSLGDTQYF. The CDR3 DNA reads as TGTGCCAGCAGCTCCCTAGGGGATACGCAGTATTTT.

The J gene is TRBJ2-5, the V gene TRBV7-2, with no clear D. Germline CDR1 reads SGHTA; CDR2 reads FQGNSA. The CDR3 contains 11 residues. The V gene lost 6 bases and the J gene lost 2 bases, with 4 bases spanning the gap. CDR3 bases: TGTGCCAGCAGAGGGCAAGAGACCCAGTACTTC. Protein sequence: CASRGQETQYF.

CDR3 sequence (DNA): TGTGCCAGCAGGGTACAGGGAAGGTTTGCTGGAAACACCATATATTTT. This encodes CASRVQGRFAGNTIYF. V gene TRBV28 combines with J gene TRBJ1-3; D is perhaps TRBD1 (6 bases). Germline lookup yields CDR1 MDHEN and CDR2 SYDVKM. V was shortened by 6 bases and J by 2 bases, with 17 bases between the two germline ends. The CDR3 contains 16 residues.

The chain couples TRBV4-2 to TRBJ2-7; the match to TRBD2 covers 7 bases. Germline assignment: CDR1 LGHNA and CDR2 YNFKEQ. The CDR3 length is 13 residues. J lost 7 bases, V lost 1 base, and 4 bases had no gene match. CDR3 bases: TGTGCCAGCAGCCAAGTTAAGGGAGGGGAGCAGTACTTC. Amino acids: CASSQVKGGEQYF.

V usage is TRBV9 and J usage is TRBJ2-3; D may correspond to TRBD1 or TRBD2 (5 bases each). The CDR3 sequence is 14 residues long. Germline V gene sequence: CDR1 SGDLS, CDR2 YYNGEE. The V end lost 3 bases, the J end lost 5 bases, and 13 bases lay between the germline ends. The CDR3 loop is CASSAFSRGDTQYF. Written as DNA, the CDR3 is TGTGCCAGCAGCGCGTTCTCGAGGGGAGATACGCAGTATTTT.

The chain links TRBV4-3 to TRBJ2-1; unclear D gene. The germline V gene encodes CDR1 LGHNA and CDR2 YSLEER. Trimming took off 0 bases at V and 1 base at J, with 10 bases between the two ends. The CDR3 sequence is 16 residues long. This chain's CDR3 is CASSQDGVRSYNEQFF. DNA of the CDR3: TGCGCCAGCAGCCAAGATGGGGTTAGGTCCTACAATGAGCAGTTCTTC.

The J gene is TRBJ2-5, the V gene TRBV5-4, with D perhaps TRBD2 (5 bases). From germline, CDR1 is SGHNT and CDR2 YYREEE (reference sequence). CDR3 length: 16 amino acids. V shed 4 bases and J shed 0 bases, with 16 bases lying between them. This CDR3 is CASSPDFSAYQETQYF. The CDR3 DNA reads TGTGCCAGCAGCCCGGACTTCAGTGCTTACCAAGAGACCCAGTACTTC.

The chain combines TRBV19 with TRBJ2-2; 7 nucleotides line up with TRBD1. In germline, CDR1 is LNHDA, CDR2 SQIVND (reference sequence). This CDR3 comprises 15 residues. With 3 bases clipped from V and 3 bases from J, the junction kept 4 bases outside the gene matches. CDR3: CASSIDREYTGELFF. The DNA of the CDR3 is TGTGCCAGTAGTATTGACAGGGAGTACACCGGGGAGCTGTTTTTT.